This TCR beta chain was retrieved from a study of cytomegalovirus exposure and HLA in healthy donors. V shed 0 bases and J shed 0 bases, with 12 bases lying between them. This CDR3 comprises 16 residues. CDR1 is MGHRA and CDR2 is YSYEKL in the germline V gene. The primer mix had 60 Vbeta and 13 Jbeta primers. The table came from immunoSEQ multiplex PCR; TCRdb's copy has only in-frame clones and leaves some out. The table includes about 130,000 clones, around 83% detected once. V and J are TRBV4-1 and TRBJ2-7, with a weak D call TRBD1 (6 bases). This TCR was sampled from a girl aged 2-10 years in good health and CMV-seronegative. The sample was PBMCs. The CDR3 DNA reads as TGCGCCAGCAGCCAAGAGGTCAGGGGAAGCTCCTACGAGCAGTACTTC. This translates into CASSQEVRGSSYEQYF.